This record concerns one T cell receptor beta chain sequence. What it binds is not known. These data come from a study of blood T cells in healthy people across ages. As for the study in general: Capture via template switching afforded approximately one barcoded beta molecule per two T cells. Study findings and constraints: Per million T cells, TCR beta diversity dropped about linearly as age rose. Calculation of diversity from one million T cells yielded estimates considered to be underestimates.

Through a sample-barcoded 5' primer and a J-beta primer mix, a second PCR was run for roughly 6 to 12 cycles. Researchers report that each sample yielded at least 2.5 million CDR3-containing paired-end reads. TCRdb passed the 5' RACE reads through MiXCR, listing each CDR3 protein once. Of some 1,800,000 distinct CDR3 sequences listed, 30% to 40% are singletons. Germline CDR1 is SNHLY and CDR2 is FYNNEI. CDR3 length: 13 residues. V was trimmed by 6 bases and J by 6 bases, leaving 12 bases between them. The V call is TRBV2, the J call TRBJ2-1; D gene unclear. The origin of this receptor is a human donor in good health. The material sequenced was blood. CDR3 sequence: CASRTELPNEQFF. Here the CDR3 DNA reads TGTGCCAGCAGGACTGAGTTACCCAATGAGCAGTTCTTC.